This passage covers 20 T cell receptor beta chains from one sample sequenced in a study of T cell responses to AZD1222 COVID-19 vaccine. Method: immunoSEQ multiplex PCR; TCRdb's copy keeps in-frame clones and lacks some. The data contain some 120,000 clones, roughly nine tenths of them singletons. The sample consisted of peripheral blood, taken on day 0 of AZD1222 vaccination. The receptor source for this set is an adult in good health.

This clone was counted a single time. The chain has TRBV5-1 and TRBJ2-5; D may be TRBD2 (5 bases). CDR3 length: 14 residues. V was trimmed by 2 bases and J by 3 bases, leaving 11 bases between them. Germline-derived CDR1 and CDR2 are SGHRS and YFSETQ. The DNA of the CDR3 is TGCGCCAGCAGCTTCGGAGGAGAGGAAGAGACCCAGTACTTC. Protein product: CASSFGGEEETQYF.

The chain uses TRBV19 and TRBJ2-7; 7 bases match TRBD1. Looked up from germline, CDR1 is LNHDA and CDR2 is SQIVND (reference sequence). After removal of 8 bases from V and 5 bases from J, the junction contained 3 bases not matched to a gene. There are 11 residues in the CDR3. The CDR3 coding sequence is TGTGCCAGTCGACAGGGACACGAGCAGTACTTC. Translation gives CASRQGHEQYF.

Here the CDR3 reads CASSSLGGISSYNSPLHF. The CDR3 nucleotides are TGTGCCAGCAGCTCACTAGGGGGGATAAGCTCCTATAATTCACCCCTCCACTTT. The chain carries TRBV7-8 and TRBJ1-6; TRBD1 might be the D (6 bases). The length of the CDR3 is 18 residues. The V end was cut by 4 bases, the J end by 0 bases, with 16 bases between. CDR1 SGHVS and CDR2 FQNEAQ come from the germline V gene.

The chain is built from TRBV7-9 and TRBJ1-6; D is unresolved. This CDR3 region has 16 residues. The V end was cut by 4 bases, the J end by 0 bases, with 10 bases between. Germline loops: CDR1 SEHNR, CDR2 FQNEAQ (reference sequence). CDR3 nucleotides: TGTGCCAGCAGCTCCCACTTAAGCTCCTATAATTCACCCCTCCACTTT. Its protein is CASSSHLSSYNSPLHF.

The gene calls are TRBV29-1 and TRBJ2-6, with a tentative D call TRBD2 (5 bases). Germline V gene sequence: CDR1 SQVTM, CDR2 ANQGSEA. Trimming removed 3 bases at V and 1 base at J, with 7 bases between. This CDR3 comprises 14 residues. The CDR3: CSVDSGSGANVLTF. As DNA, the CDR3 is TGCAGCGTTGATTCGGGGTCTGGGGCCAACGTCCTGACTTTC.

This clone has just a few counts. The CDR3 DNA follows: TGTGCCAGCAGCCTTAGGCAGGCTAGCTCCTATAATTCACCCCTCCACTTT. Translating gives CASSLRQASSYNSPLHF. The chain links TRBV7-6 to TRBJ1-6; no definite D call. From germline, CDR1 is SGHVS and CDR2 FNYEAQ. The CDR3 sequence is 17 residues long. The ends were cut back, 5 bases at V and 0 bases at J, with 14 bases in the middle.

The CDR3 region is CASSPSGGAHNEQFF. CDR3 nucleotides: TGTGCCAGCAGCCCTAGCGGGGGGGCTCACAATGAGCAGTTCTTC. The rearrangement links TRBV7-2 to TRBJ2-1, with 12 bases lining up with TRBD2. The CDR3 sequence is 15 residues long. Unmatched junction bases numbered 4, after V lost 5 bases and J lost 5 bases. Germline lookup yields CDR1 SGHTA and CDR2 FQGNSA.

This sequence joins TRBV5-8 and TRBJ1-3; TRBD1 matches at 9 bases. Trimming at V came to 0 bases and at J to 4 bases, leaving 5 bases not matched to a gene. The CDR3 sequence is 16 residues long. Germline values: CDR1 SGHTS, CDR2 YDEGEE. This CDR3 is CASSLDGQGRGNTIYF. For the CDR3, the DNA is TGTGCCAGCAGCTTGGATGGACAGGGGAGGGGAAACACCATATATTTT.

This clone was seen a single time. The rearrangement uses TRBV3-1 (or the pseudogene TRBV3-2) and TRBJ1-2; D is ambiguous. V was shortened by 5 bases and J by 7 bases, with 11 bases between the two germline ends. The length of the CDR3 is 12 residues. The germline V gene encodes CDR1 LGHDT and CDR2 YNNKEL (reference sequence). DNA for the CDR3: TGTGCCAGCAGCTCTTCTACGGGTGGCTACACCTTC. Translating it yields CASSSSTGGYTF.

The chain carries TRBV9 and TRBJ2-7, with 7 positions matching TRBD1. The CDR3 has 14 residues. After removal of 3 bases from V and 4 bases from J, the junction contained 7 bases not matched to a gene. Looked up from germline, CDR1 is SGDLS and CDR2 is YYNGEE. CDR3: CASSASGGGYEQYF. CDR3 in DNA: TGTGCCAGCAGCGCCTCAGGGGGTGGGTACGAGCAGTACTTC.

This clone was picked up one time. The chain employs TRBV18 and TRBJ2-5; D is possibly TRBD1 (6 bases). This CDR3 has 14 amino acids. CDR1 is KGHSH, CDR2 LQKENI, per germline. The ends were cut back, 0 bases at V and 5 bases at J, with 10 bases in the middle. The CDR3 DNA is TGTGCCAGCTCACCACCACAGGGTTCGGAGACCCAGTACTTC. Amino acid sequence: CASSPPQGSETQYF.

The V gene is TRBV9, the J gene TRBJ1-5, with 7 bases identical to TRBD1. CDR1 SGDLS and CDR2 YYNGEE come from the germline V gene. Trimming at V came to 3 bases and at J to 0 bases, leaving 6 bases not matched to a gene. The CDR3 is 16 amino acids. The CDR3 nucleotides are TGTGCCAGCAGCGCCGGGACAGACAATAGCAATCAGCCCCAGCATTTT. Its protein product is CASSAGTDNSNQPQHF. The variable domain in full, with the rest retrieved from reference TRBV9 and TRBJ1-5, is DSGVTQTPKHLITATGQRVTLRCSPRSGDLSVYWYQQSLDQGLQFLIQYYNGEERAKGNILERFSAQQFPDLHSELNLSSLELGDSALYFCASSAGTDNSNQPQHFGDGTRLSIL.

The chain uses TRBV7-8 and TRBJ1-5, with TRBD1 matching 8 bases. The CDR3 consists of 14 residues. CDR1 SGHVS and CDR2 FQNEAQ come from the germline V gene. J gave up 4 bases and V 5 bases, and 4 bases lay outside the gene matches. CDR3 loop: CASSARTGNQPQHF. The CDR3 coding sequence is TGTGCCAGCAGCGCCCGGACAGGGAATCAGCCCCAGCATTTT.

This chain connects TRBV3-1 (or the pseudogene TRBV3-2) to TRBJ2-1; TRBD2 is a possible D gene (6 bases). Trimming shortened V by 0 bases and J by 3 bases, and 9 bases separated the two germline ends. Germline V gene data show CDR1 as LGHDT and CDR2 as YNNKEL (reference sequence). The CDR3 covers 15 residues. The CDR3 DNA is TGTGCCAGCAGCCAAGATTCCGGGGGCTACAATGAGCAGTTCTTC. Amino acids: CASSQDSGGYNEQFF.

This clone was counted a few times. The chain links TRBV7-3 to TRBJ2-1, with 7 bases that match TRBD2. The CDR3 runs 16 residues. The germline gives CDR1 SGHTA, CDR2 FQGTGA. J was trimmed by 0 bases and V by 5 bases; bases with no gene match: 7. The DNA of the CDR3 is TGTGCCAGCAGCATCCGAGCGGGGAGCTCCTACAATGAGCAGTTCTTC. Translating it yields CASSIRAGSSYNEQFF.

The chain carries TRBV7-9 and TRBJ1-6; D call uncertain. V was trimmed by 6 bases and J by 5 bases, leaving 14 bases between them. This CDR3 has 15 amino acids. Germline lookup yields CDR1 SEHNR and CDR2 FQNEAQ (reference sequence). As DNA, the CDR3 is TGTGCCAGCAGTTCTATCCTCATCAATAATTCACCCCTCCACTTT. This gives the protein CASSSILINNSPLHF.

The genes are TRBV6-5 and TRBJ2-6; D remains ambiguous. V lost 6 bases and J 0 bases, leaving 3 bases between the germline ends. Germline V gene data show CDR1 as MNHEY and CDR2 as SVGAGI. The CDR3 is 13 amino acids. CDR3 coding DNA: TGTGCCAGCAGAAGCTCTGGGGCCAACGTCCTGACTTTC. Residues: CASRSSGANVLTF.

CDR3 DNA sequence: TGTGCCAGCAGCCCCGGGCCGGGGAACACTGAAGCTTTCTTT. It translates to CASSPGPGNTEAFF. This sequence joins TRBV6-5 and TRBJ1-1; no clear D. V lost 6 bases and J lost 1, with 12 bases in between. CDR1 is MNHEY, CDR2 SVGAGI, per germline. The CDR3 contains 14 residues.

The chain recombines TRBV3-1 (or the pseudogene TRBV3-2) with TRBJ2-7; TRBD2 aligns across 11 bases. CDR1 is LGHDT and CDR2 is YNNKEL in the germline V gene (reference sequence). This CDR3 is 16 amino acids long. V gave up 3 bases and J gave up 4 bases; unmatched junction bases: 8. The CDR3 DNA sequence: TGTGCCAGCAGCCAGGGTCGGACTAGCGGGCTGTACGAGCAGTACTTC. Translating it yields CASSQGRTSGLYEQYF.

The chain is built from TRBV5-1 and TRBJ2-5; D may be TRBD2 (6 bases). Germline CDR1 SGHRS, CDR2 YFSETQ. Trimming cost V 3 bases and J 3 bases, with 12 bases left between them. The CDR3 is made up of 14 amino acids. This CDR3 is CASSSSGGKETQYF. Written as DNA, the CDR3 is TGCGCCAGCAGCTCATCTGGGGGGAAAGAGACCCAGTACTTC.